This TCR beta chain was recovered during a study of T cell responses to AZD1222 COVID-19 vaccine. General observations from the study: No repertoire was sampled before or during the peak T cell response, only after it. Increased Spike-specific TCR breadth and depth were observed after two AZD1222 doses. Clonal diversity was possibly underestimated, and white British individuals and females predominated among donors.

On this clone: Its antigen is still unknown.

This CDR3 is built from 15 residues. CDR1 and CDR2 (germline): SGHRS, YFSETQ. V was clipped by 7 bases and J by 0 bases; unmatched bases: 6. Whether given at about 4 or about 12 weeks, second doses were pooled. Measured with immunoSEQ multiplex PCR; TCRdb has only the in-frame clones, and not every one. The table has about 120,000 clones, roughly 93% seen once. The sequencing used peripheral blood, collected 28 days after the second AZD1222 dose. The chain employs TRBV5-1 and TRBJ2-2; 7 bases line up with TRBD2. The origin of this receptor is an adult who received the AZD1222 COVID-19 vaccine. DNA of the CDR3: TGCGCCAGCCGCCGACTAGCAGCGAACACCGGGGAGCTGTTTTTT. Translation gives CASRRLAANTGELFF. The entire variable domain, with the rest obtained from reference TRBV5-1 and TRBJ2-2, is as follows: KAGVTQTPRYLIKTRGQQVTLSCSPISGHRSVSWYQQTPGQGLQFLFEYFSETQRNKGNFPGRFSGRQFSNSRSEMNVSTLELGDSALYLCASRRLAANTGELFFGEGSRLTVL.